This T cell receptor (beta chain) was recorded in a study of blood T cell repertoires in COVID-19. TCRdb keeps only in-frame clones here, not all; method: immunoSEQ multiplex PCR. The repertoire holds fewer than 250,000 clones, with 80% to 90% as singletons. The V end was cut by 3 bases, the J end by 8 bases, with 13 bases between. The CDR3 contains 14 residues. Germline CDR1 is LGHDT and CDR2 is YNNKEL (reference sequence). This clonotype was sampled from a man aged 35 to 55 with acute or convalescent COVID-19. The material sequenced was peripheral blood. The gene calls are TRBV3-1 (or the pseudogene TRBV3-2) and TRBJ1-4; weak D call: TRBD1 (5 bases). CDR3 sequence reads: CASSQVSSGEKLFF. As DNA, the CDR3 is TGTGCCAGCAGCCAGGTTTCTTCAGGGGAAAAACTGTTTTTT.